The present entry profiles one TCR beta chain with its context. Its target is not known. Using immunoSEQ multiplex PCR, the repertoire was profiled, and TCRdb retains in-frame clones only, with some absent. The sample has 200,000 or so clones, about four fifths seen once. The data were obtained in a study of cytotoxic CD8 clonotypes in ibrutinib-treated CLL. Findings of the study overall: Increased clonality at ibrutinib response gave way to a return toward baseline at progression. Sustained-remission patients were sampled at one set of times and progressing patients at different ones.

V was pared by 6 bases and J by 7 bases, with 16 bases between. This CDR3 spans 14 amino acids. CDR1 LNHDA and CDR2 SQIVND come from the germline V gene (reference sequence). The chain carries TRBV19 and TRBJ2-1, with D possibly matching TRBD2 (7 bases). This material consisted of PBMCs, taken after 12 months of ibrutinib treatment. This TCR derives from a human donor with chronic lymphocytic leukemia. The CDR3 region has the DNA TGTGCCAGTAGCCGCCAGGGGAGGGAAAATGAGCAGTTCTTC. Protein product: CASSRQGRENEQFF.